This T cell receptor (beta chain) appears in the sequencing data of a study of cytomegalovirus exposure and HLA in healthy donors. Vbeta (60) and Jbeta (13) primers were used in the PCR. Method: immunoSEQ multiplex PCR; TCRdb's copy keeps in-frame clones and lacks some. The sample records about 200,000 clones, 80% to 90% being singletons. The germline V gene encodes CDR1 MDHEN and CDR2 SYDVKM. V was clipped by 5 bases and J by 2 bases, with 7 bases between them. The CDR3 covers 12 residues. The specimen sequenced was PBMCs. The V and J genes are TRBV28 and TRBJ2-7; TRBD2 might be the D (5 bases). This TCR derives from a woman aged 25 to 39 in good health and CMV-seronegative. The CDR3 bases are TGTGCCAGCAGTCCGGGGACCTACGAGCAGTACTTC. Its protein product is CASSPGTYEQYF.